This record covers a single TCR beta chain. The sample originates from a study of blood T cell repertoires in COVID-19. The overall study: Acute and convalescent COVID-19 samples came from the United States, Italy and Spain. Sources were T cells, B-cell-depleted T cells, or PBMCs; the material itself was cDNA or gDNA.

In the original processing: Estimates of nucleated cell counts were drawn from the amplification of reference gene primers. The data were produced by immunoSEQ multiplex PCR, yet TCRdb's version contains in-frame clones alone and is incomplete. The V and J calls and clone size come from that table; D and trimming were worked out from the DNA. The sample yields over 100,000 clones, around three quarters seen once. J lost 3 bases, V lost 5 bases, and 7 bases had no gene match. Germline values: CDR1 SGHAT, CDR2 FQNNGV. The CDR3 extends over 15 amino acids. This rearrangement joins TRBV11-2 to TRBJ2-7; 10 nucleotides agree with TRBD2. This sequence was found in a human donor in a cohort sampled during active or convalescent COVID-19. Sequenced input: peripheral blood. CDR3 residues: CASSPGLAALYEQYF. CDR3 in DNA: TGTGCCAGCAGCCCAGGACTAGCGGCTCTCTACGAGCAGTACTTC.